This TCR beta chain stems from a study of T-cell memory formation after mild COVID-19. Whole-study context: TCR clusters mostly belonged to single donors. Regarding the study as a whole: The main location of contracting CD4+ clones was CM and EM, and that of contracting CD8+ clones was EMRA. SARS-CoV-2 specificity of second-wave clones peaking day 37 was unconfirmed. Clones that contracted from day 15 to 85 had balanced CD4/CD8; later expanders were CD4+ biased.

Using its own MiXCR run on the 5' RACE reads, TCRdb lists one record per CDR3 protein. The data contain fewer than 350,000 distinct CDR3 sequences, roughly 15% of them singletons. J was trimmed by 9 bases and V by 0 bases; bases with no gene match: 4. CDR3 length: 14 residues. CDR1 SQVTM and CDR2 ANQGSEA come from the germline V gene. In the case of this clonotype: Its antigen is undetermined.

The V call is TRBV29-1, the J call TRBJ2-1; 11 bases line up with TRBD1. This sequence originates from a man between 18 and 29 years old who had mild COVID-19 (a few samples of this study predate the infection). Cell type and time point are not known. The specimen was PBMCs or a T cell subset sorted from them (not recorded which). CDR3 sequence (DNA): TGCAGCGTTGAAGAAGGGACAGGGGGAGTTGAGCAGTTCTTC. This translates into CSVEEGTGGVEQFF.